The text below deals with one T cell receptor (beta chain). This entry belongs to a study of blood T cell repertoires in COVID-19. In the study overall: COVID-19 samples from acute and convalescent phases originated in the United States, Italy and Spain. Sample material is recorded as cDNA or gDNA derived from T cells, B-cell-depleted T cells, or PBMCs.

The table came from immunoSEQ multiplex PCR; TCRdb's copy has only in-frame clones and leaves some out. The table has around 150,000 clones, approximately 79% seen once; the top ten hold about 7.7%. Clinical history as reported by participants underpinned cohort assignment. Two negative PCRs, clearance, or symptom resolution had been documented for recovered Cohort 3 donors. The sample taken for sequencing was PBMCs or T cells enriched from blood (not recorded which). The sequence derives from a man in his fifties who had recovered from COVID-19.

The CDR3 region has the DNA TGTGCCAGCAGCCAAGATTTTGGGGGGGCCTTTGAGCAGTTCTTC. Translating gives CASSQDFGGAFEQFF. The V call is TRBV14, the J call TRBJ2-1; TRBD2 is a possible D gene (7 bases). Trimming took 0 bases from V and 9 from J, leaving 15 bases between them. Germline V CDR1 and CDR2: SGHDN, FVKESK. The CDR3 loop spans 15 amino acids. Together with reference TRBV14 and TRBJ2-1, the CDR3 gives the full variable domain: EAGVTQFPSHSVIEKGQTVTLRCDPISGHDNLYWYRRVMGKEIKFLLHFVKESKQDESGMPNNRFLAERTGGTYSTLKVQPAELEDSGVYFCASSQDFGGAFEQFFGPGTRLTVL.